This T cell receptor (beta chain) was observed in a study of post-analysis software for immune sequencing data. Every TCR beta cDNA library bore unique molecular identifiers. TCRdb called the PCR reads again in MiXCR, with one record for every CDR3 protein. The sample lists about 160,000 distinct CDR3 sequences; roughly 40% were seen once. The germline CDR1 and CDR2 sequences are MNHEY and SMNVEV (reference sequence). The CDR3 is 15 residues long. The ends were cut back, 3 bases at V and 3 bases at J, with 15 bases in the middle. The receptor was isolated from a girl aged 5-17 years with multiple sclerosis. The chain links TRBV27 to TRBJ2-7; D is unresolved. Sequencing was performed on blood, taken after autologous hematopoietic stem cell transplantation. The CDR3 DNA is TGTGCCAGCAGTTTTAGGCTAGAGGTAGGCTACGAGCAGTACTTC. It translates to CASSFRLEVGYEQYF.